This T cell receptor beta chain was captured by sequencing in a study of shared clonotypes between healthy human individuals. On the study more broadly: Per-donor plates numbered three CD4 naive, three CD4 memory, two CD8 naive and one CD8 memory. Study-wide results and caveats: An anticipated effect of sequencing depth on clonotype sharing among donors was recognized.

As concerns this clone: As yet, its antigen is unknown.

This CDR3 has 13 residues. V shed 5 bases and J shed 7 bases, with 13 bases lying between them. Germline CDR1 SEHNR, CDR2 FQNEAQ (reference sequence). Everyone who donated was a Caucasian adult who lived in Nashville, Tennessee. Per the study methods: Filtering differed for immunoSEQ, which gave only junction sequences without quality scores. Profiled with immunoSEQ multiplex PCR; TCRdb holds only in-frame clones, not every one. The V and J calls and clone size come from that table; D and trimming were worked out from the DNA. The table includes roughly 640,000 clones, roughly 97% detected once. What was sequenced was naive CD4+ T cells sorted from blood. The subset was: CD45RA+ positively selected. This rearrangement joins TRBV7-9 to TRBJ2-3; D gene ambiguous. The source of this sequence is a woman in her 30s in good health. The CDR3 is CASSRSRSHTQYF. In DNA, the CDR3 is TGTGCCAGCAGCCGTTCAAGGTCGCATACGCAGTATTTT.